A selection of T cell receptor beta chains follows, all from one sample in a study of blood T cell repertoires in COVID-19. The protocol was immunoSEQ multiplex PCR, while the TCRdb copy is restricted to in-frame clones and leaves out a portion. The sample has over 200,000 clones, around 90% seen once. Sequencing input: PBMCs or T cells enriched from blood (not recorded which). Every receptor here comes from a man younger than 45 who had recovered from COVID-19. Each CDR3 is given without its conserved first and last residue. The D gene is left open where the match is weak.

V	J	D	CDR3
TRBV4-1	TRBJ2-7	TRBD1	ASSLHRTGVGYEQY
TRBV7-9	TRBJ2-1	TRBD2	ASSLDWGGDYNEQF
TRBV11-2	TRBJ2-1	TRBD2	ASSRGGVYNEQF
TRBV4-1	TRBJ2-5	NA	ASSQGLSQETQY
TRBV20-1	TRBJ2-5	NA	SASVQVFETQY
TRBV2	TRBJ1-3	TRBD1	ASSDQGVMRNTIY
TRBV25-1	TRBJ1-1	TRBD1	ASSELSRGRGNTEAF
TRBV5-1	TRBJ1-2	NA	ASSLLGRSYGYT
TRBV5-1	TRBJ2-5	TRBD1	ASNSPLQGPYQETQY
TRBV5-1	TRBJ1-4	TRBD1	ASSFGQGDEKLF
TRBV6-5	TRBJ1-2	NA	ASSYSGHNPNYGYT
TRBV5-5	TRBJ2-3	TRBD1	ASSTPGQGTDTQY
TRBV5-6	TRBJ2-7	TRBD1	ASSYRQGAYEQY
TRBV19	TRBJ1-2	NA	ASSGSQGSGYT
TRBV10-3	TRBJ2-1	NA	AISVGEISYNEQF
TRBV2	TRBJ2-1	TRBD2	ASCSGGPAYNEQF
TRBV27	TRBJ2-1	TRBD2	ASSLSQGGRWNEQF
TRBV9	TRBJ1-1	NA	ASSAPGRGNTEAF
TRBV5-1	TRBJ2-7	TRBD1	ASSLAQGTGSYEQY
TRBV5-1	TRBJ2-5	TRBD2	ASSLEGLAGGSETQY
TRBV2	TRBJ2-7	NA	ASSEQGLGEQY
TRBV4-2	TRBJ2-2	NA	ASSPMGAGARTGELF
TRBV6-5	TRBJ1-2	NA	ASSYVGGSGYT
TRBV7-9	TRBJ2-7	NA	ASSTTGYYEQY
TRBV20-1	TRBJ1-2	NA	SASLDRDYYGYT
TRBV18	TRBJ1-1	TRBD1	ASSPRTGESTEAF
TRBV6-5	TRBJ2-3	NA	ASSYREISDTQY
TRBV11-2	TRBJ2-7	TRBD2	ASSLDASGSTSWKY
TRBV21-1	TRBJ1-2	NA	ASSKVREEPPGQLNYGYT
TRBV5-8	TRBJ2-5	TRBD1	ASSLGAVDRGETQY
TRBV4-1	TRBJ1-3	NA	ASSQGQGTGNTIY
TRBV29-1	TRBJ1-1	NA	SARGGRSSNTEAF
TRBV4-2	TRBJ2-4	NA	ASSPEIAKNIQY
TRBV5-4	TRBJ1-4	NA	ASTQRGANEKLF
TRBV7-8	TRBJ1-1	TRBD1	ASSRWTGETEAF
TRBV19	TRBJ2-3	TRBD2	ASSSLAGSTDTQY
TRBV11-2	TRBJ1-1	NA	ASSQRTAGEAF
TRBV19	TRBJ1-1	TRBD1	ASSMTTTGWKNTEAF
TRBV10-3	TRBJ2-7	TRBD2	AISASGTNSYEQY
TRBV19	TRBJ1-1	NA	ASSPDAGRGTEAF
TRBV5-6	TRBJ2-1	NA	ASSLATAYNEQF
TRBV9	TRBJ2-7	NA	ASSTRTDNYEQY
TRBV10-1	TRBJ2-4	NA	ASSESNGQPLAKNIQY
TRBV5-6	TRBJ1-1	NA	ASSSGTVVSDTEAF
TRBV19	TRBJ1-5	NA	ASSPREGGGNQPQH
TRBV2	TRBJ2-7	NA	ASAEGVYEQY
TRBV7-9	TRBJ1-1	NA	ASSLSTEAF
TRBV6-5	TRBJ2-5	NA	ASSPGPPLETQY
TRBV7-7	TRBJ2-2	TRBD2	ASSSGLAGRGGELF
TRBV5-4	TRBJ2-1	NA	ASSLDSPTSYNEQF
TRBV27	TRBJ1-6	TRBD1	ASSPGTANSPLH
TRBV2	TRBJ1-3	TRBD1	ASVTGGSGNTIY
TRBV9	TRBJ1-1	NA	ASSVDVGGRGTEAF
TRBV5-1	TRBJ1-2	TRBD1	ASSSGQGSTNYGYT
TRBV7-8	TRBJ2-7	NA	ASSPRRINPGEQY
TRBV4-1	TRBJ2-3	TRBD2	ASSQGAGGYTDTQY
TRBV19	TRBJ1-2	NA	ASSLITGVGYGYT